This TCR beta chain originates from a study of sequential checkpoint blockade in melanoma (dated by TCRdb to the late 2010s). Describing the broader study: Patients were randomized 1:1 to first-line nivolumab followed by ipilimumab (arm A) or ipilimumab followed by nivolumab (arm B). Maintenance nivolumab came after both trial sequences.

Points the paper makes about the study in general: Validation of the response-prediction model combining TCR metrics and mutation burden is needed in larger, independent patient cohorts.

TCRbeta CDR3 regions were immunosequenced from genomic DNA with the immunoSEQ Assay. Before high-throughput sequencing, genomic DNA was amplified using bias-controlled multiplex PCR. The original methods were these. To quantify the absolute abundance of each unique TCRbeta CDR3 region, the sequences were collapsed and filtered. Clonality, defined as 1 minus Pielou's evenness, was calculated using only productive rearrangements. A previously published method was used to identify clones whose frequencies were significantly greater in on-treatment samples than in baseline samples. Sourced from immuneACCESS, this table was stored by TCRdb with only in-frame sequences that have V and J called. A share of the clones is absent; for the studies checked, an unresolved V gene accounts for under half, and the remainder has no known explanation. That table furnishes V, J and clone size, whereas the DNA furnished D and trimming. The sample table shows about 40,000 clones, and about 83% are seen once. Clones ranked in the top ten supply approximately 6% of the sample.

This specimen's treatment or condition label, per the study, means: randomized to nivolumab then ipilimumab (arm A) or the reverse (arm B). None of the trial patients had been given prior DNA-damaging chemotherapy. On a FACS Aria II flow cytometer, live CD3+CD8+ cells that were negative for CD19 and CD56 were sorted from thawed PBMCs. CheckMate 064, a randomized, open-label phase II trial of sequential checkpoint blockade, was the source of the samples, all of which came from patients with melanoma. Peripheral blood mononuclear cells were collected by leukapheresis, purified using Ficoll-Paque, and frozen in human serum containing approximately 9.4% DMSO. Immediately after sorting, the purity of the sorted blood CD3+CD8+ cells was confirmed to be >98%, and DNA was then extracted. This clone was detected once. Its antigen is still unknown. Base qualities were left out, and no much larger clone turns up one base away.

V has 7 bases trimmed and J has 0 bases trimmed; junction bases matching no gene number 9. CDR1 and CDR2, looked up from the germline V gene (reference sequence), are MNHEY and SMNVEV. The CDR3 has 16 amino acids, counting the end cysteine and phenylalanine. Only CDR3 DNA remains: 48 bases, in frame from the first base. The sequence came from a human donor with melanoma. Sequenced material: CD8+ T cells sorted from blood (inferred from file names), taken from a patient given nivolumab and ipilimumab in sequence. This receptor chain uses TRBV27 and TRBJ2-3, with 8 central nucleotides matching TRBD2. In nucleotides, the sequence is TGTGCCAGCACTTGGGGCGGGGGGCTGAGCACAGATACGCAGTATTTT. Translation gives CASTWGGGLSTDTQYF.